This TCR beta chain was observed in a study of blood T cell repertoires in COVID-19. Across the study: Sources were T cells, B-cell-depleted T cells, or PBMCs; the material itself was cDNA or gDNA.

Authors' data handling: Reference gene primers were amplified, and this amplification served to estimate nucleated cell counts. Assay used: immunoSEQ multiplex PCR; TCRdb lists only in-frame clones, some missing. V and J calls and clone size follow that table, whereas D and trimming were derived from the DNA. The table has roughly 200,000 clones, roughly four fifths seen once; the top ten hold around 8.8%. With V trimmed by 1 base and J by 6 bases, 3 bases remained unmatched. The CDR3 runs to 14 residues. Germline V gene data show CDR1 as SGHKS and CDR2 as YYEKEE (reference sequence). Donors in Cohort 3 counted as recovered after two negative PCRs, clearance, or symptom resolution.

The sequence derives from a man aged 35-49 years who had recovered from COVID-19. The sequencing input was PBMCs or T cells enriched from blood (not recorded which). This rearrangement joins TRBV5-5 to TRBJ1-4; 7 bases map to TRBD1. The CDR3 sequence is CASSLSQGDEKLFF. The CDR3 nucleotides are TGTGCCAGCAGCTTGTCCCAGGGGGATGAAAAACTGTTTTTT.